The TCR beta chain under discussion was sequenced for a study of blood T cell repertoires in COVID-19 (dated by TCRdb to 2019 to 2021). For the study in its entirety: Samples from collaborators originated in the United States, Italy and Spain and spanned both the acute and convalescent phases of COVID-19. The material from the prospective study consisted of cDNA or gDNA derived from T cells, B-cell-depleted T cells, or PBMCs. Deeply sampled blood TCRbeta repertoires from subjects exposed to, actively infected with, or recovered from COVID-19 were included in the dataset. A freely available public database, intended as a resource for researchers studying the immune response to SARS-CoV-2, is where the repertoires were released. The samples were drawn from two sources: the first 160 participants of the ongoing ImmuneRACE study, and 1,000 to 1,500 subjects contributed by 6 global collaborators. Nearly every sample came with metadata listing a de-identified subject ID, COVID-19 status, age in years and sex. HLA class I and class II types, where available, came from metadata supplied by the sample provider rather than from assay-based typing. Results and caveats for the whole study, not just this receptor: The quantity of clinical and demographic metadata differed by source and by participant and was supplied without curation.

V is pruned by 3 bases and J by 10 bases, leaving 8 bases of the junction without a gene match. CDR1 and CDR2 were assigned from the germline V gene (reference sequence) as LNHDA and SQIVND. From the cysteine up to the phenylalanine, the CDR3 has a length of 15 residues. The CDR3 DNA has 45 bases and is translated from base 1. Each collaborating institution followed its own protocols to collect whole blood in K2EDTA tubes. For TCRbeta analysis, collaborators shipped samples as frozen whole blood, isolated PBMCs, or DNA extracted from either of those sample types. Concerning this clone: No cognate antigen has been identified for it. Base qualities are not provided; no much larger clone lies one nucleotide away.

TCRbeta CDR3 regions were amplified from genomic DNA by means of the immunoSEQ Assay, a bias-controlled multiplex PCR. As for how the authors treated the data: The number of nucleated cells in each sample was estimated from the amplification of reference gene primers within the assay. To quantify the absolute abundance of each unique TCRbeta CDR3 rearrangement, sequence reads were collapsed and filtered. For each sample, productive Simpson clonality was calculated as the square root of Simpson's diversity index over productive rearrangements. TCRdb obtained this table from immuneACCESS and retained in-frame rearrangements with V and J assigned. These tables miss some clones; where compared with another copy, unresolved V genes account for less than half of the shortfall, and the remainder is unexplained. That table is the source of V, J and clone size, and D and trimming were worked out from the DNA. The sample records 70,000 to 95,000 clones, 75% to 90% of which are singletons. The leading ten clones occupy 12% of the sample.

Sequenced sample: peripheral blood. The source is a woman aged 35 to 49 with active or convalescent COVID-19. The receptor chain draws on TRBV19 and TRBJ2-1; the junction holds 11 bases that match TRBD2. The encoded CDR3 is CASSILTSGNREQFF. The nucleotides read TGTGCCAGTAGTATTCTGACTAGCGGGAACCGGGAGCAGTTCTTC. Where the CDR3 stops, the reference TRBV19 and TRBJ2-1 genes take over; the full variable domain is DGGITQSPKYLFRKEGQNVTLSCEQNLNHDAMYWYRQDPGQGLRLIYYSQIVNDFQKGDIAEGYSVSREKKESFPLTVTSAQKNPTAFYLCASSILTSGNREQFFGPGTRLTVL.